This TCR beta chain is drawn from a study of blood T cell repertoires in COVID-19. Assay used: immunoSEQ multiplex PCR; TCRdb lists only in-frame clones, some missing. The table lists about 340,000 clones, about nine tenths of them singletons. Germline lookup yields CDR1 KGHDR and CDR2 SFDVKD. There are 11 residues in the CDR3. V was pared by 6 bases and J by 7 bases, with 7 bases between. The TCR sequence derives from a woman in her seventies with COVID-19, enrolled during active disease. The genes are TRBV24-1 and TRBJ2-3, with D possibly being TRBD1 (6 bases). The sample consisted of peripheral blood. In DNA form, the CDR3 reads TGTGCCACCAGTACAGGGAATACGCAGTATTTT. Translated, it gives CATSTGNTQYF.